This T cell receptor beta chain was retrieved from a study of beta chain features in type 1 diabetes (dated by TCRdb to 2016 to 2018). Broadly, across the study: Mean age, gender distribution, total cell number and subset yield did not differ between patients and healthy donors. A total of around 100 million sorted cells were examined across all samples, and RNA yield correlated strongly with the number of cells per subset. In the study, TCRB repertoires of sorted circulating CD4+ T cell subsets from recently diagnosed type 1 diabetes patients were compared with those of matched healthy donors. Regulatory and stem cell-like memory subsets were obtained from only 8 patients and roughly 8 healthy donors, while naive and central memory subsets were obtained from all 28 donors. The paper as a whole reports these results and caveats: Sequencing cDNA rather than genomic DNA could over-represent highly expressing activated cells, although activation and CD3 levels did not differ between groups. The naive, central memory and regulatory TCRB repertoires appeared to resemble one another more closely among patients than among healthy donors. Type 1 diabetes patients showed a moderate but significant shortening of TCRB CDR3 length in all four CD4+ subsets. Because the HLA sub-analyses included only small numbers of individuals, any influence of HLA type on TCRB rearrangement was left unresolved. At VDJ recombination sites, type 1 diabetes patients had fewer insertions and more deleted nucleotides, which implies abnormalities in thymic rearrangement. Shorter templates might be favored by PCR, yet because patient and control samples were amplified and corrected together, any such skew would affect both groups equally.

V has 0 bases trimmed and J has 1 base trimmed; junction bases matching no gene number 4. CDR1 SGDLS and CDR2 YYNGEE were looked up in the germline V gene. From the cysteine up to the phenylalanine, the CDR3 has a length of 15 residues. The DNA shown is the 45-base CDR3, in frame from base 1. The High Capacity cDNA Reverse Transcription Kit was used to reverse transcribe all of the isolated RNA, meaning that expressed TCRB transcripts were what got sequenced. Naive, central memory and regulatory T cell samples underwent deep immunoSEQ sequencing, averaging around 4 million total reads per sample. After sorted cells were lysed in RLT buffer, RNA was extracted with DNase-treated RNeasy Micro or Mini kits, with the choice depending on cell number. To prevent cross-contamination, each cell subset was processed individually, whereas patient and healthy donor samples were processed jointly. Using the immunoSEQ multiplex PCR, TCRB sequences were amplified from cDNA into 87-bp fragments spanning the CDR3 region. Amplicons were sequenced on the Illumina HiSeq platform. On the authors' methods: Synthetic template baselines were used to correct PCR bias computationally, reads within Hamming distance 2 were collapsed, and singletons that could not be merged were discarded. Reads were aligned against IMGT so that V, D and J genes, CDR3 length and insertions or deletions at six rearrangement sites could be assigned. Within each subset, clonotype counts were normalized to the number of sorted cells before true diversity and Gini coefficients were calculated with the tcR R package. Repertoire sharing was quantified using the overlap coefficient calculated on TCRB nucleotide sequences. Out-of-frame TCRB sequences from naive cells were analyzed as a proxy for the pre-selection repertoire. TCRdb mirrors the immuneACCESS table, restricted to in-frame sequences. Some clones are absent from its copies; in checked studies, under half trace to an unresolved V gene, and the reason for the others is unknown. The V and J calls and clone size come from that table; D and trimming were worked out from the DNA. The sample table lists 350,000 to 450,000 clones, around 15% of them with a count of one. Roughly 0.017% of the sample rests with the top ten.

This clone showed up just a few times. Its target antigen remains unknown. Per-base qualities were not stored, and no clone one base away is much larger. Other DNA sequences in this sample translate to the same CDR3. Each donor gave one peripheral blood draw, averaging roughly 120 mL, which was collected into heparinised tubes. A BD FACSAria II and a panel including CD45RO, CCR7, CD25, CD127, CD95 and CD27 were used to sort naive, central memory, regulatory and stem cell-like memory CD4+ T cells. Every sorted population had a purity above 95%. Right away, PBMCs were isolated by Lymphoprep density gradient centrifugation and were stained directly, with no culture step. To minimize batch effects, samples were stained and sorted in pairs, one healthy donor with one patient per experiment.

The chain links TRBV9 with TRBJ2-7; 7 middle bases align to TRBD2. Sequenced input: naive CD4+ T cells from blood. Explained via the paper, the cell subset or site label denotes: true naive CD4+ T cells. The sequence was collected from a woman younger than 35 in good health. The CDR3 has the sequence CASSVAGGPSYEQYF. The bases are TGTGCCAGCAGCGTAGCGGGAGGCCCTTCCTACGAGCAGTACTTC.